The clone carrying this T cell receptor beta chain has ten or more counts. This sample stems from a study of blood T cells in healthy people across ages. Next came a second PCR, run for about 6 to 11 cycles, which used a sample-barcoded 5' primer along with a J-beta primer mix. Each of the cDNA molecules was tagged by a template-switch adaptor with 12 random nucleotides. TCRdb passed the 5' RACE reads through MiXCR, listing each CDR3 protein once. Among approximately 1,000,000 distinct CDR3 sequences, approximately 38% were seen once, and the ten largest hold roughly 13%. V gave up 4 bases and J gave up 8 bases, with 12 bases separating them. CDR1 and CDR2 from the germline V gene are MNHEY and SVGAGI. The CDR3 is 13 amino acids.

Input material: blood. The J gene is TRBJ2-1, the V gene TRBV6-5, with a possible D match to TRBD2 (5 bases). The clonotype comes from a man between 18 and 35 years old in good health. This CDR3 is CASSSPLVDEQFF. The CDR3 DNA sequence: TGTGCCAGCAGTTCCCCACTAGTCGATGAGCAGTTCTTC.